These 10 T cell receptor beta chains were all obtained from the same sample, sequenced in a study of T cell responses to AZD1222 COVID-19 vaccine. Here immunoSEQ multiplex PCR was the method, and the copy in TCRdb shows in-frame clones only, minus some. This repertoire shows 110,000 or so clones, 86% found once; its top ten account for roughly 18%. Here the sequenced sample was peripheral blood, taken 28 days after the second AZD1222 dose. These receptors all stem from an adult who received the AZD1222 COVID-19 vaccine.

The J gene is TRBJ2-3, the V gene TRBV5-4; TRBD2 aligns across 9 bases. Per germline, CDR1 SGHNT and CDR2 YYREEE (reference sequence). The V and J ends lost 2 bases and 4 bases, in that order; junction bases with no gene match: 11. This CDR3 contains 17 residues. CDR3 loop: CASSFFFGTSLPDTQYF. CDR3 coding DNA: TGTGCCAGCAGCTTCTTTTTTGGGACTAGCCTTCCAGATACGCAGTATTTT.

The chain couples TRBV19 to TRBJ1-3; D gene ambiguous. Trimming removed 7 bases from V and 0 bases from J, with 13 bases in between. The germline V gene has CDR1 LNHDA and CDR2 SQIVND (reference sequence). The length of the CDR3 is 15 residues. The DNA for the CDR3 is TGTGCCAGTACCCACACGTTTAGCTCTGGAAACACCATATATTTT. It yields the protein CASTHTFSSGNTIYF.

This chain links TRBV5-4 with TRBJ2-7, with D hard to call. Trimming pared 4 bases from V and 2 bases from J, leaving 4 bases between. CDR1 SGHNT and CDR2 YYREEE come from the germline V gene (reference sequence). There are 11 residues in the CDR3. The CDR3, as DNA: TGTGCCAGCAGCGGAACCTACGAGCAGTACTTC. It translates to CASSGTYEQYF.

V usage is TRBV7-2 and J usage is TRBJ2-3, with TRBD2 matching 10 bases. The CDR3 sequence is 16 residues long. CDR1 is SGHTA, CDR2 FQGNSA, per germline. Trimming removed 5 bases from V and 7 bases from J; junction bases left unmatched: 12. The CDR3 nucleotides read TGTGCCAGCAGCATATCAGCGGGGGGGCCTACGTATACGCAGTATTTT. Translated, it gives CASSISAGGPTYTQYF.

The chain links TRBV30 to TRBJ1-1, with D unresolved. Germline loops: CDR1 GTSNPN, CDR2 SVGIG (reference sequence). Trimming cost V 0 bases and J 0 bases, with 5 bases left between them. This CDR3 region has 13 residues. In nucleotides, the CDR3 is TGTGCCTGGAGTGTACACATGAACACTGAAGCTTTCTTT. Its translation is CAWSVHMNTEAFF.

The chain carries TRBV5-1 and TRBJ2-1; 7 bases line up with TRBD2. CDR3 size: 15 residues. Looked up from germline, CDR1 is SGHRS and CDR2 is YFSETQ. Unmatched junction bases numbered 8, after V lost 3 bases and J lost 5 bases. The CDR3 nucleotides are TGCGCCAGCAGCTACGGAGGCGGGAGAAACAATGAGCAGTTCTTC. Encoded protein: CASSYGGGRNNEQFF.

The chain carries TRBV19 and TRBJ1-1; TRBD1 is a possible D gene (5 bases). Germline V CDR1 and CDR2: LNHDA, SQIVND (reference sequence). V was clipped by 5 bases and J by 1 base, with 14 bases between them. The CDR3 runs 15 residues. Written as DNA, the CDR3 is TGTGCCAGTAGTGCCTGGCAGGGACGGAACACTGAAGCTTTCTTT. Translated: CASSAWQGRNTEAFF.

The chain has TRBV23-1 and TRBJ1-1; no firm D call. TRBV23-1 belongs to the ORF category, with a function that is uncertain. Deletions cut 6 bases from V and 2 bases from J, with 16 bases between. CDR3 length: 15 amino acids. This CDR3 reads CASSLTGRTNTEAFF. CDR3 sequence (DNA): TGCGCCAGCAGCCTAACCGGGCGAACTAACACTGAAGCTTTCTTT.

This clone was seen once. The chain couples TRBV13 to TRBJ1-5; D uncertain. The length of the CDR3 is 13 residues. Germline V gene sequence: CDR1 PRHDT, CDR2 FYEKMQ (reference sequence). The V end was cut by 5 bases, the J end by 4 bases, with 9 bases between. In nucleotides, the CDR3 is TGTGCCAGCAGCAAAAACCAAAATCAGCCCCAGCATTTT. Protein sequence: CASSKNQNQPQHF.

CDR3 nucleotides: TGTGCCAGCAGCCCGCCCGGGGGCGAGCAGTACTTC. Protein product: CASSPPGGEQYF. This chain uses TRBV7-9 with TRBJ2-7; D perhaps matches TRBD2 (6 bases). V gave up 5 bases and J gave up 6 bases, with 11 bases separating them. The CDR3 totals 12 residues. Germline lookup yields CDR1 SEHNR and CDR2 FQNEAQ (reference sequence).